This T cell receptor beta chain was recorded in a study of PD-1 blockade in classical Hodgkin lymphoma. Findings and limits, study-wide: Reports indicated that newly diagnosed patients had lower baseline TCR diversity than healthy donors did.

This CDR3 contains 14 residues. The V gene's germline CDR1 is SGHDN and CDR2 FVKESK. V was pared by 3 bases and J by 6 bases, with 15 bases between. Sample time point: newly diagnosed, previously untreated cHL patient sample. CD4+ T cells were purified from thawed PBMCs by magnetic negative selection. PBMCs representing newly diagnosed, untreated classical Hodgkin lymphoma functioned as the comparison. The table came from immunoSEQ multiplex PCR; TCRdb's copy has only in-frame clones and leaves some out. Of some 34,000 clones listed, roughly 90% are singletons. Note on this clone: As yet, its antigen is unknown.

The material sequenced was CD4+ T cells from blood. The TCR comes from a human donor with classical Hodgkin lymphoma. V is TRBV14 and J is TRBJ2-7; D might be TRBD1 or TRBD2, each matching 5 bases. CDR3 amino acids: CASSQRRWGREQYF. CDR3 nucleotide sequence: TGTGCCAGCAGCCAGAGACGGTGGGGACGCGAGCAGTACTTC. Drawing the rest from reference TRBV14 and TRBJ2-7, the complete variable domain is EAGVTQFPSHSVIEKGQTVTLRCDPISGHDNLYWYRRVMGKEIKFLLHFVKESKQDESGMPNNRFLAERTGGTYSTLKVQPAELEDSGVYFCASSQRRWGREQYFGPGTRLTVT.